What follows describes a single T cell receptor (beta chain). Antigen specificity is unknown. The CDR3 is made up of 16 amino acids. Germline lookup yields CDR1 SGHDT and CDR2 YYEEEE. Trimming removed 3 bases from V and 0 bases from J, with 14 bases in between. This entry comes from a study of CD8+ T cells in alopecia areata. Findings and caveats of the study: Administration of tofacitinib significantly diminished scalp clonality and expanded CD8+ clones within the top 100. Many of the expanded lesional clones endured in scalp and blood while on tofacitinib. Greater clonality was observed in lesional scalp samples, especially alopecia totalis/universalis, versus normal scalp.

Documented treatment: oral pan-JAK inhibitor, 5-10 mg twice daily. It was from alopecia areata patients that lesional scalp punch biopsies and peripheral blood were collected. Once RNA had been extracted, it was reverse transcribed into cDNA to act as the sequencing template. Clones were read by immunoSEQ multiplex PCR, and TCRdb kept only the in-frame ones, dropping some. Among a few hundred thousand clones listed, under 40% were seen once. The V and J genes are TRBV5-6 and TRBJ2-3; D remains ambiguous. The TCR sequence derives from a human donor with alopecia areata. Source: CD4+ T cells sorted from blood, taken at roughly week 30, from a patient treated with tofacitinib. CDR3 nucleotides: TGTGCCAGCAGCTCCCTCTGGGGATCTAGCACAGATACGCAGTATTTT. Its protein is CASSSLWGSSTDTQYF.